Below, 20 T cell receptor beta chains from the same sample are listed, as sequenced in a study of blood T cells in healthy people across ages. A sample-barcoded 5' primer and a J-beta primer mix were used in a second PCR of roughly 6 to 11 cycles. TCRdb ran MiXCR on the 5' RACE reads and lists one entry per CDR3 protein. The repertoire holds some 1.4 million distinct CDR3 sequences, with roughly 45% as singletons. Material for sequencing was blood. The receptors shown here come from a woman between 18 and 29 years old in good health.

The chain has TRBV10-3 and TRBJ2-5; D ambiguous. The DNA end lines up better with TRBJ2-7; the J call may be wrong. Germline-derived CDR1 and CDR2 are ENHRY and SYGVKD. The CDR3 has 11 amino acids. Written as DNA, the CDR3 is TGTGCCATCAAGCAGTACGACGAGCAGTACTTC. It encodes CAIKQYDEQYF.

This clonotype was seen more than once but under ten times. This chain links TRBV6-1 with TRBJ1-5, with TRBD1 matching over 7 bases. The CDR3 covers 16 residues. CDR1 is MNHNS and CDR2 is SASEGT in the germline V gene. V was pared by 7 bases and J by 0 bases, with 9 bases of the junction left unmatched. The CDR3 DNA sequence: TGTGCCAGCATTCGGACAGGAACCTATAGCAATCAGCCCCAGCATTTT. It encodes CASIRTGTYSNQPQHF.

On this clonotype: Compared with germline, one end of the junction differs, possibly owing to a read error. The chain links TRBV15 to TRBJ2-3; D perhaps matches TRBD1 (5 bases). Germline CDR1 and CDR2: LNHNV and YYDKDF (reference sequence). This CDR3 is built from 13 residues. The CDR3 spells CATSGDSQDTQYF. The CDR3 region has the DNA TGTGCCACCAGCGGAGACAGTCAAGATACGCAGTATTTT.

The rearrangement links TRBV4-2 to TRBJ2-5; tentatively, D is TRBD1 (6 bases). CDR3 length: 13 amino acids. The V gene lost 4 bases and the J gene lost 11 bases, with 17 bases spanning the gap. Germline V CDR1 and CDR2: LGHNA, YNFKEQ. CDR3 loop: CASSPIQGNEQYF. In nucleotides, the CDR3 is TGTGCCAGCAGCCCAATTCAGGGGAATGAGCAGTACTTC.

The chain couples TRBV20-1 to TRBJ2-4, with TRBD2 identical over 7 bases. This CDR3 region has 16 residues. J was trimmed by 13 bases and V by 4 bases; bases with no gene match: 22. The germline V gene has CDR1 DFQATT and CDR2 SNEGSKA (reference sequence). The CDR3 sequence: CSANKPTGGEGGEQYF. The CDR3 DNA reads TGCAGTGCTAATAAGCCGACTGGCGGGGAGGGCGGGGAGCAGTACTTC.

The CDR3, as DNA: TGCAGTGCCTGGACAGGGGGCTTTGAAAAACTGTTTTTT. It codes for CSAWTGGFEKLFF. V and J are TRBV20-1 and TRBJ1-4; 11 bases align to TRBD1. The V gene's germline CDR1 is DFQATT and CDR2 SNEGSKA (reference sequence). The CDR3 is made up of 13 amino acids. V lost 6 bases and J lost 7; bases outside the gene matches: 4.

This clonotype occurred once. At one boundary the junction diverges from the germline segment, which might be a read error. V usage is TRBV20-1 and J usage is TRBJ1-2; no clear D gene. Germline-derived CDR1 and CDR2 are DFQATT and SNEGSKA (reference sequence). CDR3 length: 14 amino acids. The CDR3 is CSARVERTNYSYTF. As DNA, the CDR3 is TGCAGTGCTAGAGTGGAGCGAACAAACTATAGCTACACCTTC.

This clonotype was found once. Here the CDR3 DNA reads TGTGCCTGGAGTCCTGGCGGCAGCACAGATACGCAGTATTTT. Translating gives CAWSPGGSTDTQYF. The V call is TRBV30, the J call TRBJ2-3; D gene unclear. V shed 2 bases and J shed 0 bases, with 9 bases lying between them. The CDR3 extends over 14 amino acids. Germline-derived CDR1 and CDR2 are GTSNPN and SVGIG (reference sequence).

V gene TRBV6-5 combines with J gene TRBJ2-3, with 8 bases lining up with TRBD1. Germline CDR1 is MNHEY and CDR2 is SVGAGI. There are 14 residues in the CDR3. The J segment lost 0 bases and the V segment lost 8 bases, leaving 4 bases of the junction unmatched. The CDR3, as DNA: TGTGCCAGCCAGGGGGCTTCTAGCACAGATACGCAGTATTTT. Protein sequence: CASQGASSTDTQYF.

The chain joins TRBV3-1 to TRBJ2-7; D is perhaps TRBD2 (6 bases). CDR1 is LGHDT, CDR2 YNNKEL, per germline (reference sequence). The V and J ends lost 0 bases and 3 bases respectively, with 12 bases between them. This CDR3 is built from 15 residues. The CDR3 DNA is TGTGCCAGCAGCCAAGATCCTAGCGAACTCTACGAGCAGTACTTC. This codes for CASSQDPSELYEQYF.

The gene calls are TRBV6-1 and TRBJ1-5, with D possibly being TRBD1 (5 bases). In germline, CDR1 is MNHNS, CDR2 SASEGT. CDR3 length equals 18 residues. The V end was cut by 3 bases, the J end by 5 bases, with 23 bases between. CDR3 sequence (DNA): TGTGCCAGCAGTGAGGACTCTTTAGTTTTGGGGCCCGATCAGCCCCAGCATTTT. Translation: CASSEDSLVLGPDQPQHF.

The chain joins TRBV4-1 to TRBJ1-2; TRBD1 matches at 7 bases. This CDR3 is 12 amino acids long. The germline gives CDR1 MGHRA, CDR2 YSYEKL. V gave up 5 bases and J gave up 6 bases; unmatched junction bases: 3. The CDR3: CASSTGADGYTF. CDR3 sequence (DNA): TGCGCCAGCAGCACAGGGGCAGATGGCTACACCTTC.

CDR3 amino acids: CASSSPIGDTSYNEQFF. The CDR3 bases are TGTGCCAGCAGTTCCCCTATCGGGGACACCTCCTACAATGAGCAGTTCTTC. The chain carries TRBV12-3 or TRBV12-4 and TRBJ2-1, with D possibly matching TRBD1 (6 bases). V dropped 4 bases and J dropped 0 bases, with 16 bases sitting between them. CDR3 length: 17 residues.

This clonotype showed up just a few times. The V call is TRBV3-1, the J call TRBJ2-1; a weak D match, TRBD2 (6 bases). This CDR3 is built from 16 residues. V gave up 0 bases and J gave up 6 bases, with 15 bases separating them. From germline, CDR1 is LGHDT and CDR2 YNNKEL (reference sequence). The CDR3 region is CASSQDQDWRGNEQFF. The CDR3 DNA reads TGTGCCAGCAGCCAAGATCAGGACTGGAGGGGCAATGAGCAGTTCTTC.

V usage is TRBV28 and J usage is TRBJ2-7; 10 bases agree with TRBD2. Germline CDR1 MDHEN, CDR2 SYDVKM. This CDR3 contains 18 residues. J was trimmed by 5 bases and V by 3 bases; bases with no gene match: 16. The CDR3 DNA follows: TGTGCCAGCAGTTTGAGTGGGGGCGCGGCTAGCGGGAGACACGAGCAGTACTTC. This codes for CASSLSGGAASGRHEQYF. The full variable domain, in which reference TRBV28 and TRBJ2-7 provide the parts outside the CDR3, is DVKVTQSSRYLVKRTGEKVFLECVQDMDHENMFWYRQDPGLGLRLIYFSYDVKMKEKGDIPEGYSVSREKKERFSLILESASTNQTSMYLCASSLSGGAASGRHEQYFGPGTRLTVT.

The chain employs TRBV4-1 and TRBJ2-7, with 10 bases identical to TRBD2. Per germline, CDR1 MGHRA and CDR2 YSYEKL. V lost 4 bases to trimming and J lost 5 bases; unmatched junction nucleotides: 11. This CDR3 has 16 amino acids. The CDR3 nucleotides are TGCGCCAGCAGCCGGAACAGCGGGAGGGCCTTTGACGAGCAGTACTTC. It specifies CASSRNSGRAFDEQYF.

This clonotype was observed a handful of times. This chain links TRBV27 with TRBJ1-2; D unresolved. There are 15 residues in the CDR3. Germline CDR1 is MNHEY and CDR2 is SMNVEV (reference sequence). V lost 4 bases to trimming and J lost 3 bases, with 15 bases between them. The CDR3 DNA reads as TGTGCCAGCAGTTCCTTTGGACGGTCTGACTATGGCTACACCTTC. Amino acids: CASSSFGRSDYGYTF.

This rearrangement joins TRBV4-1 to TRBJ2-2; the D call may be TRBD1 or TRBD2 (5 bases each). CDR1 and CDR2 (germline): MGHRA, YSYEKL. Trimming took off 0 bases at V and 9 bases at J, with 11 bases between the two ends. This CDR3 spans 14 amino acids. The CDR3 reads CASSQDLGVRELFF. CDR3 DNA sequence: TGCGCCAGCAGCCAAGATCTGGGGGTCCGGGAGCTGTTTTTT.

This clonotype was counted only a few times. This rearrangement joins TRBV5-6 to TRBJ2-1; possibly TRBD2 for D (5 bases). CDR3 length equals 14 residues. Trimming took off 4 bases at V and 6 bases at J, with 14 bases between the two ends. From germline, CDR1 is SGHDT and CDR2 YYEEEE. For the CDR3, the DNA is TGTGCCAGCAGCCCCACCACTAGAATCAATGAGCAGTTCTTC. As protein: CASSPTTRINEQFF.

The J gene is TRBJ1-2, the V gene TRBV29-1, with 10 nucleotides matching TRBD1. Trimming cost V 6 bases and J 2 bases; bases outside gene matches: 9. The CDR3 is 15 residues long. CDR1 and CDR2 (germline): SQVTM, ANQGSEA. CDR3 protein: CSVSGTGEHNYGYTF. CDR3 DNA sequence: TGCAGCGTATCTGGGACAGGGGAGCACAACTATGGCTACACCTTC.